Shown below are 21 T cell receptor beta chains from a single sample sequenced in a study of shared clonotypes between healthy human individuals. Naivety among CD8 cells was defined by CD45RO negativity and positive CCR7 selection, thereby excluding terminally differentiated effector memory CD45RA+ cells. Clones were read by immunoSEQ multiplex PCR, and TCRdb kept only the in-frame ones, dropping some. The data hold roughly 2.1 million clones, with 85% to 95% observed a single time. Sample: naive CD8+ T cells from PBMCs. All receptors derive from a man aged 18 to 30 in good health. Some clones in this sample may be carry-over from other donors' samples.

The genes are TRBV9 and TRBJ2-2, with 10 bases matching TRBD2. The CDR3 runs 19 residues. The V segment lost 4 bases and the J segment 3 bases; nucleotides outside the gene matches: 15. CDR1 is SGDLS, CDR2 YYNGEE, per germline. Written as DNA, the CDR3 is TGTGCCAGCAGCCGATCCGGGCTAGCGGGAGCTTTGGACACCGGGGAGCTGTTTTTT. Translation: CASSRSGLAGALDTGELFF.

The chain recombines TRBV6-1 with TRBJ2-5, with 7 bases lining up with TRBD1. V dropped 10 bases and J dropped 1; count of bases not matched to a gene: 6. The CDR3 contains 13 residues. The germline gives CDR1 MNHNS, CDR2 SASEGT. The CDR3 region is CATWTGFQETQYF. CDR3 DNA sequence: TGTGCCACCTGGACAGGATTCCAAGAGACCCAGTACTTC.

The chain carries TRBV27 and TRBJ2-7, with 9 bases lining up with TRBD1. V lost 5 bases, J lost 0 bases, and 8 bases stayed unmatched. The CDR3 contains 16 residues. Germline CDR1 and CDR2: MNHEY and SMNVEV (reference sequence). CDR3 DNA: TGTGCCAGCAGTCCGGGACAGGGATTGCTCTCCTACGAGCAGTACTTC. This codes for CASSPGQGLLSYEQYF.

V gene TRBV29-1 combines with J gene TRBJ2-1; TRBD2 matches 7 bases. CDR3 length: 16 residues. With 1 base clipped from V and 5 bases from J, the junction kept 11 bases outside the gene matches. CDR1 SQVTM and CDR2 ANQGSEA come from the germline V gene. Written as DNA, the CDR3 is TGCAGCGTTGAAGGGCATCACCTAGCGGCAGACAATGAGCAGTTCTTC. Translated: CSVEGHHLAADNEQFF.

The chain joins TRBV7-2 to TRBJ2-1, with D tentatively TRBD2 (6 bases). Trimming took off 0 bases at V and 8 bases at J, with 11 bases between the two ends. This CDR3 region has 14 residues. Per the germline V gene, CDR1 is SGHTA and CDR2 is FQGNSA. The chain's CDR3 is CASSLAVGGDEQFF. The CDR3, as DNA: TGTGCCAGCAGCTTAGCCGTGGGGGGTGATGAGCAGTTCTTC.

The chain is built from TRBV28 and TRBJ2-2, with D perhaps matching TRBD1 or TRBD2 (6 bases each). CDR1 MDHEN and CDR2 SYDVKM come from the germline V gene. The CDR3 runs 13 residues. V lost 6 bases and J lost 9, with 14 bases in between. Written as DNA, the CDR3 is TGTGCCAGCAGGGGTAACGGGGGCCGGGAGCTGTTTTTT. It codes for CASRGNGGRELFF.

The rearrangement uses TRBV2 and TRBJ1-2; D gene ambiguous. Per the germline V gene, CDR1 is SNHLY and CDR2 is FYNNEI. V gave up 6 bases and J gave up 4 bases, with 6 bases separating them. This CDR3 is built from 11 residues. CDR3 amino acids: CASRDFYGYTF. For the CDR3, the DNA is TGTGCCAGCAGAGACTTCTATGGCTACACCTTC.

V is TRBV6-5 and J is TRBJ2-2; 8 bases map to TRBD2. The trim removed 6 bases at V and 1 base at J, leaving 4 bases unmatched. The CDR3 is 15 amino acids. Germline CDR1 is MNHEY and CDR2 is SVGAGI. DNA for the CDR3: TGTGCCAGCAGGAGCCGGGGGGGGAACACCGGGGAGCTGTTTTTT. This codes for CASRSRGGNTGELFF.

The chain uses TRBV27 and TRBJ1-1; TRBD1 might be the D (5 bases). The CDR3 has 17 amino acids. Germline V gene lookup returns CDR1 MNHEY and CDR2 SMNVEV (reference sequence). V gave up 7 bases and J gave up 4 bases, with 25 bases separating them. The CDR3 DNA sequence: TGTGCCAGCAATCTGGTGGGGCAGGGTGGGGGGGTCACTGAAGCTTTCTTT. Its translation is CASNLVGQGGGVTEAFF.

DNA for the CDR3: TGTGCCAGCAGTTTCGCGCGGGGAGAAGAGCAGTACTTC. Amino acids: CASSFARGEEQYF. The chain uses TRBV28 and TRBJ2-7, with D tentatively TRBD2 (6 bases). The CDR3 is 13 amino acids. The V and J ends lost 3 bases and 7 bases respectively, with 13 bases between them. Germline V lookup: CDR1 MDHEN, CDR2 SYDVKM.

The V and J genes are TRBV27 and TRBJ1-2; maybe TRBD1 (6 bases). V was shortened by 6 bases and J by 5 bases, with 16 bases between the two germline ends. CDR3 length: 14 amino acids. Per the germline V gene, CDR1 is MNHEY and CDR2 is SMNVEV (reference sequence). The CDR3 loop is CASSVQGREYGYTF. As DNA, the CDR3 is TGTGCCAGCAGCGTACAGGGACGGGAATATGGCTACACCTTC.

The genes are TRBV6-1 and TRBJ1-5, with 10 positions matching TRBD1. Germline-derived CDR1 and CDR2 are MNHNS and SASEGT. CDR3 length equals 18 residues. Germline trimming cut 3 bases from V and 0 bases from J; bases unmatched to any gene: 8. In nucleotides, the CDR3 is TGTGCCAGCAGTGACGGACAGGGGGGAGTTTATAGCAATCAGCCCCAGCATTTT. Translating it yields CASSDGQGGVYSNQPQHF.

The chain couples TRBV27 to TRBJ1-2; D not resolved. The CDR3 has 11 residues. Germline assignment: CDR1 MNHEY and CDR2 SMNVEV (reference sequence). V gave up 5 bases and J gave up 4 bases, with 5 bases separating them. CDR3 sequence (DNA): TGTGCCAGCAGTCCTTTCTATGGCTACACCTTC. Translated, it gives CASSPFYGYTF.

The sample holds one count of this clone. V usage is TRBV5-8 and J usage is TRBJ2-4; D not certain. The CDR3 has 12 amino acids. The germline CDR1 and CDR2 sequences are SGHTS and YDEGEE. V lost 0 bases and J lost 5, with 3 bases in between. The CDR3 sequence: CASSLAQNIQYF. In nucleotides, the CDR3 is TGTGCCAGCAGCTTGGCCCAAAACATTCAGTACTTC.

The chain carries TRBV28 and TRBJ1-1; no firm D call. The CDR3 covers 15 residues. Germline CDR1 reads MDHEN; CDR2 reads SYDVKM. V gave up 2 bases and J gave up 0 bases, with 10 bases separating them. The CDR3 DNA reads TGTGCCAGCAGTTTAAGAGTTGGAGTGAACACTGAAGCTTTCTTT. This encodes CASSLRVGVNTEAFF.

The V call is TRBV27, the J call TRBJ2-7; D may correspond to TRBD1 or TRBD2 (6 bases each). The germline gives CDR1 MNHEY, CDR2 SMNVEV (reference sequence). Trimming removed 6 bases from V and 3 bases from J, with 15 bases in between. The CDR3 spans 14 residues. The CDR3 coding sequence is TGTGCCAGCAGCCTGTTAGGGGGGTACTACGAGCAGTACTTC. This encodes CASSLLGGYYEQYF.

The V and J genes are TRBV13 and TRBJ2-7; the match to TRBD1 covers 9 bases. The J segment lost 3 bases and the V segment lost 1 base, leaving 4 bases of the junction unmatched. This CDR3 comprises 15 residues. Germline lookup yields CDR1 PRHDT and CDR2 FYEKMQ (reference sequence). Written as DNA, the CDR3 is TGTGCCAGCAGCTTAGAAGGACAGGGGCTCTACGAGCAGTACTTC. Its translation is CASSLEGQGLYEQYF.

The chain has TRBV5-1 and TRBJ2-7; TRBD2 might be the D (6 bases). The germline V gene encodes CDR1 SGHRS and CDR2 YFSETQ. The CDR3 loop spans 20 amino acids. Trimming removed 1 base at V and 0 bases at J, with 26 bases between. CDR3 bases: TGCGCCAGCAGCTTGTACCCCATAAATCCCGCTAGCGCCATCTCCTACGAGCAGTACTTC. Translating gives CASSLYPINPASAISYEQYF.

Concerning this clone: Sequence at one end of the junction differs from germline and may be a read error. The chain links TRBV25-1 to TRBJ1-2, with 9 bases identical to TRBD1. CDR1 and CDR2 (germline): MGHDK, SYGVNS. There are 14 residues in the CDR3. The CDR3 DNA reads TGTGCCAGCAGTGAATATAAGACAGGGGGACAGACAAAATTC. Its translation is CASSEYKTGGQTKF.

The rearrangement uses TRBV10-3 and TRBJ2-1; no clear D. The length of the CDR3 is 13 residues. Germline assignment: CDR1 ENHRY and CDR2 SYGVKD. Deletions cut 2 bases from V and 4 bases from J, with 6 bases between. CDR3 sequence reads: CAISEPRYNEQFF. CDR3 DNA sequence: TGTGCCATCAGTGAGCCTCGATACAATGAGCAGTTCTTC.

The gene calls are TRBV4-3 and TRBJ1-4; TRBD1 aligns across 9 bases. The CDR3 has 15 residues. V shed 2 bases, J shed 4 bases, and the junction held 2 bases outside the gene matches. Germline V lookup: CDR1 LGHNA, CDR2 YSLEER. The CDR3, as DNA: TGCGCCAGCAGCCAAACAGGGGGCAGTAATGAAAAACTGTTTTTT. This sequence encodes CASSQTGGSNEKLFF.